The sequence of this T cell receptor beta chain was determined in a study of human T cells and chemical hapten exposure. Broader study findings: Against controls, expanded TCRs gave rise to significantly more large CDR3 similarity clusters. Donors, who had alopecia, may show an immune response that differs from healthy people's. No change in TCRs above 1 in 1000 frequency was produced by DPC sensitization.

The time point: pre-sensitization, week 0. Noted treatment: therapeutic diphenylcyclopropenone sensitization with weekly scalp DPC. Germline CDR1 SGDLS, CDR2 YYNGEE. V shed 2 bases and J shed 8 bases, with 16 bases lying between them. The CDR3 consists of 15 residues. One entry per CDR3 protein results from TCRdb running MiXCR on the RACE reads. Of fewer than 65,000 distinct CDR3 sequences listed, about 9% are singletons. About this clonotype: The antigen remains unidentified.

This clonotype was sampled from a woman in her thirties or forties with alopecia areata. Some clones in this sample may be carry-over from other donors' samples. The sample consisted of whole blood, taken in connection with sensitization to the hapten diphenylcyclopropenone (DPC). The genes are TRBV9 and TRBJ1-4; D is possibly TRBD1 (5 bases). In nucleotides, the CDR3 is TGTGCCAGCAGCGTTTCGACAGAGGGCAAGGAAAAACTGTTTTTT. This sequence encodes CASSVSTEGKEKLFF. Based on the CDR3 plus reference TRBV9 and TRBJ1-4, the full variable domain is DSGVTQTPKHLITATGQRVTLRCSPRSGDLSVYWYQQSLDQGLQFLIQYYNGEERAKGNILERFSAQQFPDLHSELNLSSLELGDSALYFCASSVSTEGKEKLFFGSGTQLSVL.